The 3 T cell receptor beta chains listed next were all sequenced from one sample in a study of CD8 T cells in Susac syndrome. cDNA came from about 0.51 to 1 ug RNA primed by random hexamers. In TCRdb, the immunoSEQ multiplex PCR reads were re-called with MiXCR into one record per CDR3 protein. The sample has about 130,000 distinct CDR3 sequences; 85% to 95% are singletons. Sequenced input: CD8+ T cells from PBMCs. These receptors all come from a human donor with multiple sclerosis.

The chain is built from TRBV27 and TRBJ1-5; D is unclear. The CDR3 extends over 14 amino acids. CDR1 MNHEY and CDR2 SMNVEV come from the germline V gene (reference sequence). V was clipped by 0 bases and J by 2 bases, with 5 bases between them. The CDR3 reads CASSLSGRNQPQHF. In DNA form, the CDR3 reads TGTGCCAGCAGTTTATCAGGGCGCAATCAGCCCCAGCATTTT.

The chain recombines TRBV6-5 with TRBJ1-4; D unclear. Per germline, CDR1 MNHEY and CDR2 SVGAGI. Trimming shortened V by 5 bases and J by 5 bases, and 15 bases separated the two germline ends. CDR3 length equals 15 residues. The CDR3 reads CASSLTGPRNEKLFF. The CDR3 nucleotides read TGTGCCAGCAGTCTTACCGGTCCCCGGAATGAAAAACTGTTTTTT.

This chain connects TRBV2 to TRBJ1-2; 8 nucleotides line up with TRBD1. The V gene end was trimmed by 7 bases and the J gene end by 8 bases; junction bases not matched to a gene: 27. Germline CDR1 and CDR2: SNHLY and FYNNEI. The CDR3 totals 19 residues. CDR3 loop: CASKALNGTGFPPPNGYTF. CDR3 sequence (DNA): TGTGCCAGCAAGGCGCTCAACGGGACAGGATTTCCTCCCCCCAACGGCTACACCTTC. Drawing the rest from reference TRBV2 and TRBJ1-2, the complete variable domain is EPEVTQTPSHQVTQMGQEVILRCVPISNHLYFYWYRQILGQKVEFLVSFYNNEISEKSEIFDDQFSVERPDGSNFTLKIRSTKLEDSAMYFCASKALNGTGFPPPNGYTFGSGTRLTVV.